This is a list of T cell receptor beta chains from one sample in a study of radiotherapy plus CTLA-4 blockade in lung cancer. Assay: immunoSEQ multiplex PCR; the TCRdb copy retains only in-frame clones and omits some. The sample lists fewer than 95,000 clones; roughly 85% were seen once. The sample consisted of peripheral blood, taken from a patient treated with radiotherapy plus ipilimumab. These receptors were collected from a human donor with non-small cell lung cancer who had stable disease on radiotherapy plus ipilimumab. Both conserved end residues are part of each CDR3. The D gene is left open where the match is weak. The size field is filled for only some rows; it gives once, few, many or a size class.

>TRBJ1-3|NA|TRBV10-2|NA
TGCGCCAGCAGTCAATTCGGACAAGACTCTGGAAACACCATATATTTT
CASSQFGQDSGNTIYF
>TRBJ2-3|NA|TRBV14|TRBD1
TGTGCCAGCAGCTCCGGGACAGAGATTCTAAATACGCAGTATTTT
CASSSGTEILNTQYF
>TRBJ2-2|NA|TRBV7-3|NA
TGTGCCAGCTCGGGCGTGGGCACCGGGGAGCTGTTTTTT
CASSGVGTGELFF
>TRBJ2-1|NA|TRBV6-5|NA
TGTGCCAGCAGTTACTCGAGCCAGCCGCATGAGCAGTTCTTC
CASSYSSQPHEQFF
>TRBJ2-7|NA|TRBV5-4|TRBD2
TGTGCCAGCAGCACCTCGGGGACTAGCGGGAGGCCCCGTCACCCCTACGAGCAGTACTTC
CASSTSGTSGRPRHPYEQYF
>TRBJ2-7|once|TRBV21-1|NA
TGTGCCAGCCCCAAGGGCACCCTAAGCCACGAGCAGTACTTC
CASPKGTLSHEQYF
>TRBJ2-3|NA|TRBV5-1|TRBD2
TGCGCCAGCAGCCCTGAGTCGGGGGGGAGTGTAGATACGCAGTATTTT
CASSPESGGSVDTQYF
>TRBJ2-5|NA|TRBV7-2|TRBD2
TGTGCCAGCAGCTTGAGGACTAGGCAAGAGACCCAGTACTTC
CASSLRTRQETQYF
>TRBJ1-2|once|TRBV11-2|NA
TGTGCCAGCAGCTTCGGAACAGGCTATGGCTACACCTTC
CASSFGTGYGYTF
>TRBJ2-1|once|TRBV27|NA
TGTGCCAGCAGTTCCCAAGGAGGTGAGCAGTTCTTC
CASSSQGGEQFF
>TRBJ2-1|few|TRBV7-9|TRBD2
TGTGCCAGCAGCTTAGGTCTAGCGGGAGGGCCAGGGGTCTACAATGAGCAGTTCTTC
CASSLGLAGGPGVYNEQFF
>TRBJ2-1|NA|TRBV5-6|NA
TGTGCCAGCAGCTTTCCCGGCGGCAATGAGCAGTTCTTC
CASSFPGGNEQFF
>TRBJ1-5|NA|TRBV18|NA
TGTGCCAGCTCACCGGGGGGCCCCGGGACCAGCAATCAGCCCCAGCATTTT
CASSPGGPGTSNQPQHF
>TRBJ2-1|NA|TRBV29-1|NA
TGCAGCGTTGAAGAGGAGGGGTACCCCTACAATGAGCAGTTCTTC
CSVEEEGYPYNEQFF
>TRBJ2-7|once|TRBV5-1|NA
TGCGCCAGCAGCGCACAGGCACAGACCCATGTCCCCTACGAGCAGTACTTC
CASSAQAQTHVPYEQYF
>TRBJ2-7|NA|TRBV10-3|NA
TGTGCCATCAGTGAGTCGCAGGGAAGAGTCTACGAGCAGTACTTC
CAISESQGRVYEQYF
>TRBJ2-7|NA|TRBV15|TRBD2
TGTGCCACCAGCAGAGCCAGGGAGGGAGGCCACGAGCAGTACTTC
CATSRAREGGHEQYF
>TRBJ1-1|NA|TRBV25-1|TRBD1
TGTGCCAGCAGTGAGCTAACAGGGGGAGAGACTGAAGCTTTCTTT
CASSELTGGETEAFF
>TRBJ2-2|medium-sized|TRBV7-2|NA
TGTGCCAGCAGCGTACGGATTAACACCGGGGAGCTGTTTTTT
CASSVRINTGELFF
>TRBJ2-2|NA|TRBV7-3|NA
TGTGCCAGCAGCTTCGCCGGGACCCAGGCCGGGGAGCTGTTTTTT
CASSFAGTQAGELFF
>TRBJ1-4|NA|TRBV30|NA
TGTGCCTGGAGCAGGGGTGGTGAAAAACTGTTTTTT
CAWSRGGEKLFF
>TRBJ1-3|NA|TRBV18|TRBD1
TGTGCCAGCTCACCCCTGGGACAGGGCGCGAAAAGCTCTGGAAACACCATATATTTT
CASSPLGQGAKSSGNTIYF
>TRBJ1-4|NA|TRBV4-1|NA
TGCGCCAGCAGCCAAGATAGAGGAGGGCTTAATGAAAAACTGTTTTTT
CASSQDRGGLNEKLFF
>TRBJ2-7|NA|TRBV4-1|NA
TGCGCCAGCAGCCAAGAGGGCGGGGTGCGTGGAGAGCAGTACTTC
CASSQEGGVRGEQYF
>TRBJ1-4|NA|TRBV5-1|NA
TGCGCCAGCAGCTTGGCGGCAACTAATGAAAAACTGTTTTTT
CASSLAATNEKLFF
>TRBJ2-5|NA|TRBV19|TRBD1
TGTGCCAGTAGTACGACAGGGGGAAGGGAGACCCAGTACTTC
CASSTTGGRETQYF
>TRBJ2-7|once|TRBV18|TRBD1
TGTGCCAGCTCGCAGGACAGGACGTCGTACGAGCAGTACTTC
CASSQDRTSYEQYF
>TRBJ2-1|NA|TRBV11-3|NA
TGTGCCAGCAGCTCGGGACCCACCCGGGGTGAGCAGTTCTTC
CASSSGPTRGEQFF
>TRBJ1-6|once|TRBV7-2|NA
TGTGCCAGCAGCTCCCCTGTGTATTCACCCCTCCACTTT
CASSSPVYSPLHF
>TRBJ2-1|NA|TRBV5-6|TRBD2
TGTGCCAGCAGTCCCGCGGGACTAGCGGGAGGGAGCAATGAGCAGTTCTTC
CASSPAGLAGGSNEQFF
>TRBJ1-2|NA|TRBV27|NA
TGTGCCAGCAGTTTATATGGTGACTATGGCTACACCTTC
CASSLYGDYGYTF
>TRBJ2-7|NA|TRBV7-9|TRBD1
TGTGCCAGCAGCTTAGAGGGGACAGGGCAGTACGAGCAGTACTTC
CASSLEGTGQYEQYF
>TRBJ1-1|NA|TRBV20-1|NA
TGCAGTGCTAGAATAACAGGGGAAGCTTTCTTT
CSARITGEAFF
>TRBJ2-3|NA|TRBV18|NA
TGTGCCAGCTCAAGACAGACTAGCACAGATACGCAGTATTTT
CASSRQTSTDTQYF
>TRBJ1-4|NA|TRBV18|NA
TGTGCCAGCTCAATTCTACCCCAGCCTCGTGAAAAACTGTTTTTT
CASSILPQPREKLFF
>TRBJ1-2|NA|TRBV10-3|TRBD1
TGTGCCATCAGTGGATCCGGGACAGGGGGCCGGGATGGCTACACCTTC
CAISGSGTGGRDGYTF
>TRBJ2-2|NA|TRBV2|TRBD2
TGTGCCAGTAGGGGGACTAGCGGGGGGACCGGGGAGCTGTTTTTT
CASRGTSGGTGELFF
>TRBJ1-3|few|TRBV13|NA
TGTGCCAGCAGCCCACGTGGGAACACCATATATTTT
CASSPRGNTIYF
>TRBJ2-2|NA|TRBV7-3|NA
TGTGCCAGCAGCCCAAAAGGAGGGCAGGGCCCACCAACTGGGGAGCTGTTTTTT
CASSPKGGQGPPTGELFF
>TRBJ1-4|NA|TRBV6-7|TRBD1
TGTGCCAGCACTAACACCGCAGGGGGAACACCAACTAATGAAAAACTGTTTTTT
CASTNTAGGTPTNEKLFF
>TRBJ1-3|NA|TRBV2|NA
TGTGCCAGCGGCCCACTATTTTCTGGAAACACCATATATTTT
CASGPLFSGNTIYF
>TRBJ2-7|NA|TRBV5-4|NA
TGTGCCAGCAGCTTGGGACAGTCCTACGAGCAGTACTTC
CASSLGQSYEQYF
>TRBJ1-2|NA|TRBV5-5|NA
TGTGCCAGCAGCCGCCCAGGGATTAACTATGGCTACACCTTC
CASSRPGINYGYTF
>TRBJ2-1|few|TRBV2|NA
TGTGCCAGCAATTCGGGTTCCTACAATGAGCAGTTCTTC
CASNSGSYNEQFF
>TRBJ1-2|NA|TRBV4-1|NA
TGCGCCAGCAGCCAAGAATCGCGGCCTCGCTTCAGGAACTATGGCTACACCTTC
CASSQESRPRFRNYGYTF
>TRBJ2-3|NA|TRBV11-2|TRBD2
TGTGCCAGCAGCCCCCAGGGTGGCATAGGGAGGGCAGATACGCAGTATTTT
CASSPQGGIGRADTQYF
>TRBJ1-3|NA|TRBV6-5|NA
TGTGCCAGCAGTTACTCGCAAGTCCTTTTATTAAACACCATATATTTT
CASSYSQVLLLNTIYF
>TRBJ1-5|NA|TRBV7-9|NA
TGTGCCAGCAGCTTAGTAGGGGGGGAGCCCCAGCATTTT
CASSLVGGEPQHF
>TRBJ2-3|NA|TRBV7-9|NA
TGTGCCAGCAGCTTAAATCGGTTTCCAGATACGCAGTATTTT
CASSLNRFPDTQYF
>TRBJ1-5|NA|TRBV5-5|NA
TGTGCCAGCAGCATAGACACTGGCAATCAGCCCCAGCATTTT
CASSIDTGNQPQHF
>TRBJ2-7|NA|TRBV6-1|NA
TGTGCCAGCAGTTGGCAGGACTACGAGCAGTACTTC
CASSWQDYEQYF
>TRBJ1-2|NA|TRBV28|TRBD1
TGTGCCAGCAGACAGGGGGCGCTTGGCTACACCTTC
CASRQGALGYTF
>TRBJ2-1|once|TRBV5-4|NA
TGTGCCAGCAGCTCGCTACCCAGGACAGACAATGAGCAGTTCTTC
CASSSLPRTDNEQFF
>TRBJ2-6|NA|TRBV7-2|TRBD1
TGTGCCAGCAGTCCCACAGGGGCTGGGGGCCTCTCTGGGGCCAACGTCCTGACTTTC
CASSPTGAGGLSGANVLTF
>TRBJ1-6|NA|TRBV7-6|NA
TGTGCCAGCAGCTTAGGGGTGGGGTGGGCCCTCCACTTT
CASSLGVGWALHF
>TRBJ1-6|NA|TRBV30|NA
TGTGCCTGGAGTGTACAGGGATATAATTCACCCCTCCACTTT
CAWSVQGYNSPLHF
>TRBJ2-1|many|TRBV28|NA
TGTGCCAGCAGTTCTCCGGGACACCGAGGAGGCTACAATGAGCAGTTCTTC
CASSSPGHRGGYNEQFF
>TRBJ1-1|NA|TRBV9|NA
TGTGCCAGCAGCGTAGTAACGGGCCTGGAAGCTTTCTTT
CASSVVTGLEAFF
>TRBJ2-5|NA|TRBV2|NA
TGTGCCAGCAGTGATGTTGGGGCAGGGCCGGAGACCCAGTACTTC
CASSDVGAGPETQYF
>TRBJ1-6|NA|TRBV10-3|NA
TGTGCCATCAAGGGGGGTAGCTCCTATAATTCACCCCTCCACTTT
CAIKGGSSYNSPLHF